Listed below are T cell receptor beta chains from one sample, sequenced in a study of blood T cell repertoires in COVID-19. Generated by immunoSEQ multiplex PCR, the TCRdb table keeps only in-frame clones and is missing some. In the table there are 90,000 to 130,000 clones, approximately 82% of which are singletons. Material: peripheral blood. These receptors originate from an elderly woman with acute or convalescent COVID-19. The CDR3 runs from the conserved cysteine through the conserved F or W. Fields, in order: V gene, J gene, clone size, D gene, CDR3 protein, CDR3 DNA. A D gene is named only where the DNA matches it firmly. The size of a clone is reported for some rows only, either as once, few or many, or as a class for expanded clones.

TRBV5-1	TRBJ1-5	few	TRBD1	CASSFTGGDQPQHF	TGCGCCAGCAGCTTCACAGGGGGCGATCAGCCCCAGCATTTT
TRBV3-1/TRBV3-2	TRBJ2-7	-	TRBD2	CASSQALAGLYEQYF	TGTGCCAGCAGCCAAGCCCTAGCGGGGTTGTACGAGCAGTACTTC
TRBV5-4	TRBJ2-3	-	TRBD2	CASGGTSGGPDTQYF	TGTGCCAGCGGGGGGACTAGCGGGGGGCCAGATACGCAGTATTTT
TRBV2	TRBJ2-7	-	-	CASIETYEQYF	TGTGCCAGCATTGAAACTTACGAGCAGTACTTC
TRBV29-1	TRBJ2-7	-	TRBD1	CSALPQGAGYGQYF	TGCAGCGCTCTCCCCCAGGGGGCGGGGTACGGGCAGTACTTC
TRBV27	TRBJ1-5	-	-	CASSLQAGSNQPQHF	TGTGCCAGCAGTTTACAGGCAGGAAGTAATCAGCCCCAGCATTTT
TRBV9	TRBJ2-2	many	TRBD2	CASSFTSGGTRGELFF	TGTGCCAGCAGCTTTACTAGCGGGGGTACACGAGGGGAGCTGTTTTTT
TRBV29-1	TRBJ1-2	-	-	CSVAKGVAEDGYTF	TGCAGCGTTGCCAAGGGAGTTGCCGAAGATGGCTACACCTTC
TRBV23-1	TRBJ2-5	-	-	CASSQSPPSTGEAQYF	TGCGCCAGCAGTCAATCCCCCCCGAGCACAGGGGAGGCCCAGTACTTC
TRBV30	TRBJ1-2	-	TRBD1	CAWSVPGRGNYGYTF	TGTGCCTGGAGTGTACCTGGCAGGGGGAACTATGGCTACACCTTC
TRBV4-3	TRBJ2-7	-	TRBD1	CASSQAARTGGSYEQYF	TGCGCCAGCAGCCAGGCCGCGAGGACAGGGGGCTCCTACGAGCAGTACTTC
TRBV6-5	TRBJ1-2	few	TRBD1	CATSQGVGYGYTF	TGTGCCACTTCGCAGGGGGTGGGCTATGGCTACACCTTC
TRBV11-3	TRBJ2-3	-	TRBD2	CASSTSTSPTDTQYF	TGTGCCAGCAGCACCTCGACTAGCCCCACAGATACGCAGTATTTT
TRBV2	TRBJ2-5	few	TRBD2	CASSELGSGRTETQYF	TGTGCCAGCAGTGAATTAGGTAGCGGGAGGACAGAGACCCAGTACTTC
TRBV4-1	TRBJ2-3	few	TRBD2	CASSQLGLADVSDTQYF	TGCGCCAGCAGCCAACTGGGACTAGCGGACGTATCAGATACGCAGTATTTT
TRBV5-6	TRBJ2-3	-	TRBD2	CASSLAPSGGMDTQYF	TGTGCCAGCAGCTTGGCCCCTAGCGGGGGGATGGATACGCAGTATTTT
TRBV19	TRBJ1-1	few	-	CASSMTGMNTEAFF	TGTGCCAGTAGTATGACCGGGATGAACACTGAAGCTTTCTTT
TRBV5-5	TRBJ1-3	-	TRBD1	CASSHQGESHTIYF	TGTGCCAGCAGCCATCAGGGGGAGAGCCACACCATATATTTT
TRBV13	TRBJ2-1	-	-	CASSSGERVLFSYNEQFF	TGTGCCAGCAGCTCGGGTGAGCGGGTACTCTTCTCCTACAATGAGCAGTTCTTC
TRBV29-1	TRBJ2-3	-	TRBD1	CSVERGPDTQYF	TGCAGCGTTGAGAGGGGGCCAGATACGCAGTATTTT
TRBV9	TRBJ1-2	-	-	CASSVGAGGVGYTF	TGTGCCAGCAGCGTAGGCGCTGGGGGGGTTGGCTACACCTTC
TRBV7-8	TRBJ1-6	once	-	CASSRDRLSNSPLHF	TGTGCCAGCAGCCGAGACAGGTTGAGTAATTCACCCCTCCACTTT
TRBV10-3	TRBJ1-5	-	-	CAISVRGNQPQHF	TGTGCCATCAGTGTCAGGGGCAATCAGCCCCAGCATTTT
TRBV9	TRBJ1-6	-	-	CASSRDISNSPLHF	TGTGCCAGCAGCCGGGACATTAGTAATTCACCCCTCCACTTT
TRBV4-1	TRBJ1-1	few	-	CASSQDWGGIGYTEAFF	TGCGCCAGCAGCCAAGATTGGGGGGGTATAGGGTACACTGAAGCTTTCTTT
TRBV6-5	TRBJ1-2	-	-	CASSQDTIYGYTF	TGTGCCAGCAGCCAAGACACCATCTATGGCTACACCTTC
TRBV3-1/TRBV3-2	TRBJ2-1	once	-	CASSQAGLYGQFF	TGTGCCAGCAGCCAAGCTGGACTGTACGGGCAGTTCTTC
TRBV7-2	TRBJ1-1	-	-	CASSLQGTGTEAFF	TGTGCCAGCAGCTTACAGGGGACGGGCACTGAAGCTTTCTTT
TRBV5-1	TRBJ2-3	-	TRBD1	CASSRVGQGGTDTQYF	TGCGCCAGCAGTCGAGTAGGACAGGGGGGCACAGATACGCAGTATTTT
TRBV5-5	TRBJ2-1	-	-	CASTPLEIYNEQFF	TGTGCCAGCACCCCATTAGAGATCTACAATGAGCAGTTCTTC
TRBV3-1/TRBV3-2	TRBJ1-1	-	-	CASSQGPGGETEAFF	TGTGCCAGCAGCCAAGGTCCGGGTGGGGAGACTGAAGCTTTCTTT
TRBV4-3	TRBJ2-5	-	TRBD2	CASSQVGGETQYF	TGCGCCAGCAGCCAAGTCGGGGGGGAGACCCAGTACTTC
TRBV7-8	TRBJ2-7	few	-	CASSLGRAEQYF	TGTGCCAGCAGCTTAGGCAGGGCCGAGCAGTACTTC
TRBV6-5	TRBJ2-5	few	TRBD1	CASSRQGAGETQYF	TGTGCCAGCAGCAGACAGGGGGCCGGAGAGACCCAGTACTTC
TRBV7-9	TRBJ1-1	-	-	CASTRSQVNTEAFF	TGTGCCAGCACTCGGTCCCAGGTGAACACTGAAGCTTTCTTT
TRBV30	TRBJ1-1	-	TRBD1	CAWRGQGSSEAFF	TGTGCCTGGCGAGGACAGGGGAGTTCTGAAGCTTTCTTT
TRBV28	TRBJ1-6	-	-	CASRGGWGRSNSPLHF	TGTGCCAGCAGGGGGGGGTGGGGGCGAAGTAATTCACCCCTCCACTTT
TRBV6-6	TRBJ2-7	-	TRBD2	CASSYQLAYEQYF	TGTGCCAGCAGTTACCAACTAGCGTACGAGCAGTACTTC
TRBV3-1/TRBV3-2	TRBJ2-5	once	TRBD2	CASSHVLASYQETQYF	TGTGCCAGCAGCCACGTACTAGCGAGTTACCAAGAGACCCAGTACTTC
TRBV27	TRBJ1-2	-	-	CASSLAGMRSYGYTF	TGTGCCAGCAGTTTAGCAGGGATGAGGAGCTATGGCTACACCTTC
TRBV27	TRBJ2-1	-	TRBD2	CASSFLRIAGGYEQFF	TGTGCCAGCAGTTTCCTCCGTATAGCGGGAGGCTATGAGCAGTTCTTC
TRBV19	TRBJ2-6	-	-	CASAEFSGANVLTF	TGTGCCAGTGCGGAATTCTCTGGGGCCAACGTCCTGACTTTC
TRBV3-1/TRBV3-2	TRBJ1-2	-	-	CASSQTGNYGYTF	TGTGCCAGCAGCCAAACAGGGAACTATGGCTACACCTTC
TRBV7-6	TRBJ2-3	-	TRBD2	CASSLVAGGQDTQYF	TGTGCCAGCAGCTTAGTAGCGGGGGGGCAAGATACGCAGTATTTT
TRBV10-1	TRBJ2-7	-	TRBD2	CASSYTTGTRPYEQYF	TGCGCCAGCAGTTACACAACCGGGACTAGACCCTACGAGCAGTACTTC
TRBV5-6	TRBJ2-5	-	TRBD1	CASSSAGGGWETQYF	TGTGCCAGCAGCTCGGCAGGGGGCGGGTGGGAGACCCAGTACTTC
TRBV9	TRBJ2-1	-	-	CASSVAGASFNEQFF	TGTGCCAGCAGCGTTGCAGGGGCAAGTTTCAATGAGCAGTTCTTC
TRBV7-2	TRBJ2-2	-	-	CASSFGASNGELFF	TGTGCCAGCAGCTTCGGAGCGTCGAACGGGGAGCTGTTTTTT
TRBV29-1	TRBJ2-7	-	-	CSASEGFEQYF	TGCAGCGCCTCGGAGGGCTTTGAGCAGTACTTC
TRBV7-2	TRBJ2-1	-	-	CASSTDLGGYNEQFF	TGTGCCAGCAGCACCGACCTGGGGGGCTACAATGAGCAGTTCTTC
TRBV14	TRBJ1-3	-	TRBD1	CASSHVGTGSVNTIYF	TGTGCCAGCAGCCACGTTGGGACAGGGAGTGTAAACACCATATATTTT
TRBV19	TRBJ2-5	-	TRBD1	CASSRDRAQETQYF	TGTGCCAGTAGCAGGGACAGGGCCCAAGAGACCCAGTACTTC
TRBV21-1	TRBJ2-1	-	-	CASSHPPGQGGGSADNEQFF	TGTGCCAGCAGCCACCCCCCCGGACAGGGAGGCGGGAGTGCGGACAATGAGCAGTTCTTC
TRBV5-1	TRBJ1-2	-	-	CASSLEAGINYGYTF	TGCGCCAGCAGCTTGGAGGCAGGGATTAACTATGGCTACACCTTC
TRBV2	TRBJ2-2	-	-	CASSVLAATGELFF	TGTGCCAGCAGTGTTCTAGCCGCCACCGGGGAGCTGTTTTTT